This T cell receptor beta chain was sequenced for a study of cytomegalovirus exposure and HLA in healthy donors (dated by TCRdb to 2016 to 2017). About the full investigation: According to an earlier analysis of a few hundred of the donors, about 179 million T cells yielded 120 million or so unique TCR beta sequences and about 280 Gb of sequence data. Donor age, sex, ethnicity and CMV serostatus were compiled together with the repertoire data. A later analysis re-examined previously published TCR beta repertoires from several hundred donors and added high-resolution HLA genotyping to investigate patterns of TCR occurrence. An earlier analysis of 587 of the donors applied high-throughput TCR beta sequencing to assess whether each TCR beta V gene segment acted as functional or pseudogenic. Among the roughly 410 genotyped donors, approximately 77% belonged to the genetic ancestry cluster associated with self-reported Caucasian donors. Using immunosequencing, the study profiled T cell repertoires from some 670 subjects and related those repertoires to cytomegalovirus serostatus. Among about 400 genotyped donors of the cohort, an average of approximately 240,000 unique TCR beta nucleotide sequences was sequenced per donor, of which about 18% were non-productive. To predict cytomegalovirus infection status, the study combined high-throughput TCR immunosequencing, statistical association of individual TCRs with disease status, and machine learning. An early release covering around 630 HLA-typed donors comprised approximately 300 gigabases of sequencing data and 85 million to 100 million unique TCR sequences. Along with the approximately 650-subject first cohort, a separate validation cohort of over 90 different subjects was used. Typing coverage varied by locus: roughly 620-640 donors for A, B, C, DRB1 and DQB1; more than 500 for DQA1; about 600 for DPA1; roughly 450 for DPB1. Genome-wide SNP genotypes for about three fifths of the roughly 670 donors were used in a later genetic analysis, which treated that subset as a discovery cohort. The aim of the study was to test whether cataloging public T cell receptors could identify signatures of past pathogen exposure. The later analysis used no new phenotypic data to find candidate immune exposures, relying instead on TCR beta sequences and their occurrence across donors. HLA typing included class I and class II loci at four-digit resolution. All discovery cohort repertoires had been generated on a single sequencing platform. Roughly 5 DR-DQ haplotypes were handled as single units for association and clustering, since linkage in the cohort was strong. Results and caveats for the whole study, not just this receptor: A later analysis found that most CMV-associated TCR beta chains appeared HLA-restricted, with HLA associations seemingly driven largely by CMV exposure. When HLA alleles, especially DR and DQ, strongly co-occurred, attributing TCR associations to individual alleles was difficult. In a later analysis, HLA-associated TCR beta chains showed more clonal expansion and lower generation probabilities than non-associated chains that were equally common. A later analysis reported that several top co-occurrence clusters appeared linked to parvovirus B19, influenza, CMV and Epstein-Barr virus. In the study, roughly 160 TCR beta chains were listed as associated with cytomegalovirus. Immune exposure information for the cohort was limited to CMV serostatus. HLA typing was unavailable for some donors at each locus, so association tests used only the typed subset. A group of highly shared sequence variants was considered likely to be a technical artifact of the sequencing pipeline. Cytomegalovirus status was reported to be diagnosed by the classifier with high specificity and sensitivity in both the original and validation cohorts. A further reported finding was that TCR beta sequences accurately predicted the HLA-A and HLA-B alleles for most subjects in the first cohort. In this cohort, only TCR beta chains were sequenced, and detectable features were limited by the absence of alpha or paired-chain data. At a false discovery rate of 0.05, a later analysis linked roughly 17,000 TCR beta sequences to specific HLA alleles. A later genetic analysis reported fewer N-insertions in productive TCRs among donors in an Asian-associated ancestry cluster than the roughly 640-donor mean. Some 15 rarely observed V segments, including chromosome 9 orphons, were excluded from the earlier analysis of several hundred of the donors because counts were too low. The authors suggested that the approach could potentially be generalized to other disease states and immunological phenotypes. Roughly uniform sequencing depth across donors was assumed in presence/absence analyses, although this assumption may not hold. In vitro tests confirmed that a few of the cytomegalovirus-associated TCR beta chains recognize cytomegalovirus antigens. In an earlier analysis of some 500 of the donors, most TCR beta V segments were observed in productive rearrangements about 90% or about 30% of the time, broadly matching IMGT annotations. The 87-base-pair reads could not distinguish some IMGT-functional V segments, including TRBV6-2 and TRBV6-3, so those segments were excluded. Across donors, most TCR sequences were observed very rarely, whereas some public TCRs were present in many individuals. According to a later analysis, TCR association rates differed among HLA loci, with DRB1 alleles showing the most associated TCRs and HLA-C alleles showing the fewest. An association between a missense DCLRE1C variant and V-gene and J-gene trimming of TCR beta chains was found in a later genetic analysis and replicated in an independent cohort. Correlated functional status among segregating V segments might reflect linkage disequilibrium, but an unknown experimental factor could not be ruled out.

Compared with germline, V lacks 4 bases and J lacks 6 bases; bases without a gene match: 3. The germline V gene (reference sequence) supplies CDR1 WNHNN and CDR2 SYGVQD. The CDR3, cysteine through phenylalanine, is 15 amino acids long. Here the CDR3 DNA is all that survives: 45 bases in frame from base 1. The cohort consisted of 670 or so healthy bone marrow donors. All cohort members were sampled while nominally healthy, although unrecorded immune exposures were likely present. The donor was CMV seronegative and was included in the group of a few hundred seronegative cohort members. Every donor gave a peripheral blood sample, and the peripheral blood mononuclear cells from that sample were used for TCR beta sequencing. The Qiagen DNeasy Blood Extraction Kit was used to extract genomic DNA from the blood cell samples. The library was built by means of the immunoSEQ multiplex PCR assay. The multiplex PCR relied on a mix of 60 forward primers for TCR Vbeta segments and 13 reverse primers for TCR Jbeta segments. The CDR3 region of rearranged TCR beta genes was amplified from genomic DNA with a multiplex PCR assay. On the Illumina HiSeq System, the amplified TCR beta libraries were sequenced as 87-base-pair reads. The original methods were these. A later analysis tallied tens of millions of unique TCR beta chains across the 700 or so repertoires, and some 10 million of those chains were shared by two or more donors. Raw reads were error-corrected and collapsed into unique sequences by a nearest-neighbor algorithm in which closely related sequences were merged to remove PCR and sequencing errors. Alignment of CDR3 sequences to IMGT reference sequences was used to assign V, D and J gene segments. Each retained sequence needed at least a six-nucleotide match to both a V gene segment and a J gene segment. Rearrangements were classified as productive when the CDR3 lacked stop codons and remained in frame with V and J, and all other rearrangements were classified as non-productive. CDR3 was defined according to IMGT convention as the region running from the second conserved V-encoded cysteine to the conserved J-encoded phenylalanine. The earlier analysis of 500 to 750 of the donors excluded any sequence lacking an unambiguous match to a single V gene segment. An earlier analysis of 587 of the donors called V segments functional above 56.7% productive rearrangements and segregating when the between-donor standard deviation exceeded 5%. To diagnose cytomegalovirus status from the catalog of TCR beta chain sequences, a statistical classification framework was built. In a later analysis, V and J genes were assigned by comparing TCR nucleotide sequences against IMGT/GENE-DB human TR gene sequences. In a later analysis, CDR3 sequences and most-parsimonious VDJ recombination scenarios were assigned using the TCRdist pipeline. A later analysis defined each TCR beta chain by its CDR3 amino acid sequence plus V-gene family, and excluded reads lacking a unique V-gene family. To address suspected cross-contamination and a sequencing artifact, a later analysis removed 550 to 750 highly shared, low-generation-probability nucleotide sequences. In a later analysis, a clonal expansion index was calculated for each public chain from normalized within-repertoire ranks of inferred template counts. A later analysis computed generation probabilities with a VDJ recombination model fitted to out-of-frame rearrangements, and checked the results against IGoR. In a later analysis, hypergeometric tests were used to score TCR-TCR, TCR-HLA and TCR-CMV co-occurrence, with a repertoire-size bias correction applied to TCR pairs. A later analysis estimated false discovery rates by permuting HLA or CMV assignments 20 times. In a later analysis, co-occurring TCRs were grouped using DBSCAN, with TCRdist sequence similarity added in when clustering inside HLA-allele-positive subsets. Co-occurrence clustering excluded repertoires with fewer than 30,000 or more than 120,000 public chains, plus five with anomalous nucleotide sharing. What TCRdb holds here is the immuneACCESS table cut down to in-frame rearrangements. Part of the clones is not present; checked against another copy, under half of the missing clones reflect an unresolved V gene, and the others are unexplained. Clone size and V and J calls were adopted from that table, with D and trimming inferred from the DNA. In all, the sample holds some 190,000 clones, and 80% of those were seen once. Less than 2% of the sample goes to the ten largest clones.

On this clone itself: The antigen this receptor binds is unknown. No per-base quality is available; no much larger clone lies one base away.

Recombination joined TRBV10-1 with TRBJ2-1, with 13 junctional bases fitting TRBD2. The clonotype originates from a woman aged 25-40 years in good health and CMV-seronegative. Sequenced material: PBMCs. In nucleotides, the sequence is TGCGCCAGCAGTGCGGGACTAGCGGGGATCAATGAGCAGTTCTTC. This yields the protein CASSAGLAGINEQFF.